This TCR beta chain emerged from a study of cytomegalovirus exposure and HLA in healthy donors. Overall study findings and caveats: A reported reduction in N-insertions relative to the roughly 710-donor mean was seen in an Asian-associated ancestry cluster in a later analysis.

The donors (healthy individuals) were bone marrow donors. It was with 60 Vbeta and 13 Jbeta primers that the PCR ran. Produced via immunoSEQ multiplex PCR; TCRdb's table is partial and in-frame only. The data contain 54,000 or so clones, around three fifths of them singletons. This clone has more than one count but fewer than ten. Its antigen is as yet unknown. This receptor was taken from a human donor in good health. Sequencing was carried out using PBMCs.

In DNA form, the CDR3 reads TGTGCCAGCAGTAAACTAACAGGGAGTGGCAATCAGCCCCAGCATTTT. It codes for CASSKLTGSGNQPQHF. The chain is built from TRBV28 and TRBJ1-5; D might be TRBD1 (6 bases). Per the germline V gene, CDR1 is MDHEN and CDR2 is SYDVKM. CDR3 length equals 16 residues. V lost 5 bases, J lost 2 bases, and 16 bases lay in between. Complete variable domain (other parts from reference TRBV28 and TRBJ1-5): DVKVTQSSRYLVKRTGEKVFLECVQDMDHENMFWYRQDPGLGLRLIYFSYDVKMKEKGDIPEGYSVSREKKERFSLILESASTNQTSMYLCASSKLTGSGNQPQHFGDGTRLSIL.